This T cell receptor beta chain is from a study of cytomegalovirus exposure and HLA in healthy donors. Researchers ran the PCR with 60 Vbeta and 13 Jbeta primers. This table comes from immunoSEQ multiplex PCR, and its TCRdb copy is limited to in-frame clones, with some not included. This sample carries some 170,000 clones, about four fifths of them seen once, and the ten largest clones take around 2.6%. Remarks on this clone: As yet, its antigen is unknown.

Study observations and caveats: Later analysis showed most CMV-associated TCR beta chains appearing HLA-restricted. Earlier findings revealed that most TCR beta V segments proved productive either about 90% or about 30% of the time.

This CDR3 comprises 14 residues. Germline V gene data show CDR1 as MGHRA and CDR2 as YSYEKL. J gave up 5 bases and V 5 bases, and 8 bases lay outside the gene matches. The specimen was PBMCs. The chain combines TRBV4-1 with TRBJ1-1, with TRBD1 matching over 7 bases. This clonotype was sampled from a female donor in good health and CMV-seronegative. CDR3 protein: CASSTRQGMTEAFF. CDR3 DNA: TGCGCCAGCAGCACCCGACAGGGTATGACTGAAGCTTTCTTT.